This TCR beta chain is drawn from a study of Tregs in tolerant kidney transplant recipients. Germline V gives CDR1 MNHEY, CDR2 SMNVEV (reference sequence). V was pared by 2 bases and J by 4 bases, with 7 bases of the junction left unmatched. This CDR3 has 15 amino acids. Comment on this clone: Its antigen is as yet unknown.

Study-level findings and limits: For some patients, primers changed over time, blocking nucleotide-level comparison.

Sequenced by immunoSEQ multiplex PCR; TCRdb stores in-frame clones only, minus some. In the table there are 50,000 to 80,000 clones, 98% of which are singletons. The TCR comes from a human donor who received a combined kidney and bone marrow transplant. The material was Tregs from blood, obtained before the transplant. The chain employs TRBV27 and TRBJ1-2, with 7 nucleotides matching TRBD1. The CDR3, as DNA: TGTGCCAGCAGTTTAACCGGGACAGTGATCTATGGCTACACCTTC. This gives the protein CASSLTGTVIYGYTF.